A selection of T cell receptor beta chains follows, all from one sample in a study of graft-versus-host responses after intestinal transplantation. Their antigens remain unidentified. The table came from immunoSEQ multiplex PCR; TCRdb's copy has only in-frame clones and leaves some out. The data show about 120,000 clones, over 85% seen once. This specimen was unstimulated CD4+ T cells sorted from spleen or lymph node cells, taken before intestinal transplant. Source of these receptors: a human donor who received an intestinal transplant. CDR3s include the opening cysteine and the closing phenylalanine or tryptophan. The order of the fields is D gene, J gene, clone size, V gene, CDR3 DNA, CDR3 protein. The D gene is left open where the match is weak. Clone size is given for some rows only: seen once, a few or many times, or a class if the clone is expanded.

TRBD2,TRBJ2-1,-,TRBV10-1,TGCGCCAGCAGTGATCCGGGAGGGCCGTCACGAGACAATGAGCAGTTCTTC,CASSDPGGPSRDNEQFF
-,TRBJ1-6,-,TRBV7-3,TGTGCCAGCAGCTTAAGGGGAAATTCACCCCTCCACTTT,CASSLRGNSPLHF
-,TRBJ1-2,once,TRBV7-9,TGTGCCAGCAGCGCCTACTATGGCTACACCTTC,CASSAYYGYTF
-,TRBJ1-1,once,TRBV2,TGTGCCAGCAGTGTGGGTCAGGGTGGGAACACTGAAGCTTTCTTT,CASSVGQGGNTEAFF
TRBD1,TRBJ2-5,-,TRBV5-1,TGCGCCAGCAGCTTGCAACCGGGACAGGGAGTCGGAGAGACCCAGTACTTC,CASSLQPGQGVGETQYF
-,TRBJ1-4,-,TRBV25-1,TGTGCCAGCAGTCTCCAGGGAGGTGAAAAACTGTTTTTT,CASSLQGGEKLFF
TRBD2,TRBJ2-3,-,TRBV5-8,TGTGCCAGCAGCTTCCGGACTAGCGGGAGACGAGATACGCAGTATTTT,CASSFRTSGRRDTQYF
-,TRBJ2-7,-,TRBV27,TGTGCCAGCAGTTTGGAAAGGGTGAAAGCCCGCCACGAGCAGTACTTC,CASSLERVKARHEQYF
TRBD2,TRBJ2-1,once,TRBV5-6,TGTGCCAGCAGCTTCGGACTAGCGGGAGGGCCGGTCGTCGATGAGCAGTTCTTC,CASSFGLAGGPVVDEQFF
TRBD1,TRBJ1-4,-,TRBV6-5,TGTGCCAGCAGAAAGGACAGGAATGAAAAACTGTTTTTT,CASRKDRNEKLFF
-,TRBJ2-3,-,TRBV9,TGTGCCAGCTCCTCGGTAGATACGCAGTATTTT,CASSSVDTQYF
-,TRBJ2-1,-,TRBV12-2,TGTGCAAGTCGCTTAGATGGGGACAGGGTGGCAGACAATGAGCAGTTCTTC,CASRLDGDRVADNEQFF
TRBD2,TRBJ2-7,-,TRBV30,TGTGCCTGGAGTGCCCGACTAGCGGGAGCATCTGAGCAGTACTTC,CAWSARLAGASEQYF
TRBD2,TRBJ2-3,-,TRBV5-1,TGCGCCAGCAGCTTGGAAGGCCGACTAGCGGGAGGTCCTTATACGCAGTATTTT,CASSLEGRLAGGPYTQYF
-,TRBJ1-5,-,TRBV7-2,TGTGCCAGCAGCCCTCAGGGGAGAGTCGGCAATCAGCCCCAGCATTTT,CASSPQGRVGNQPQHF
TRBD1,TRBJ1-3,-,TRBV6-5,TGTGCCAGCAGGCAGGGGGCCCGGGGAAACACCATATATTTT,CASRQGARGNTIYF
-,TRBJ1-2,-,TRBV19,TGTGCCAGTAGCTCCTTCCCCACAGGGCCCTATGGCTACACCTTC,CASSSFPTGPYGYTF
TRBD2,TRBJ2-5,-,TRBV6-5,TGTGCCAGCGTAGCGGGTCCACAAGAGACCCAGTACTTC,CASVAGPQETQYF
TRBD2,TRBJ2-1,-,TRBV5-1,TGCGCCAGCAGCTTGATGTGGGGGAGGGCCAATGAGCAGTTCTTC,CASSLMWGRANEQFF
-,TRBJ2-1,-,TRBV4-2,TGTGCCAGCAGCCACAAGCCAAGATTTGCAGGGGTCCTCAATGAGCAGTTCTTC,CASSHKPRFAGVLNEQFF
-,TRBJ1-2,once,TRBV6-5,TGTGCCACCGAGGACGGTAACTATGGCTACACCTTC,CATEDGNYGYTF
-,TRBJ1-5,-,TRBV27,TGTGCCAGCAGTTTATCCGGTGGCGATCAGCCCCAGCATTTT,CASSLSGGDQPQHF
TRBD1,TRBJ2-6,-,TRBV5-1,TGCGCCAGCAGCGTGGACAGGGGGGCTGGGGCCAACGTCCTGACTTTC,CASSVDRGAGANVLTF
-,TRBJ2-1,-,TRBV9,TGTGCCAGCAGCGTAGATTTGGGGCCTGGATACAATGAGCAGTTCTTC,CASSVDLGPGYNEQFF
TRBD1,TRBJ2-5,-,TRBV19,TGTGCCAGTAGTTACAGGGGAGAGACCCAGTACTTC,CASSYRGETQYF
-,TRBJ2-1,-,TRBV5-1,TGCGCCGACCTTGAGGAGCAGTTCTTC,CADLEEQFF
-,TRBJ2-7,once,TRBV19,TGTGCCAGTAGCCCCCATAACTCCTACGAGCAGTACTTC,CASSPHNSYEQYF
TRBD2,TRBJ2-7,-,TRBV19,TGTGCCAGTAGTCGTCCTAGCGGGAGTCTTTACGAGCAGTACTTC,CASSRPSGSLYEQYF